The 8 T cell receptor beta chains given below trace back to one sample, sequenced in a study of human T cells and chemical hapten exposure. MiXCR, run by TCRdb on the RACE reads, gives a single entry per CDR3 protein. Here the sample spans roughly 380,000 distinct CDR3 sequences, about 6.3% being singletons. The time point is: patch test 2, 6 weeks after DPC sensitization. Treatment indicated: therapeutic diphenylcyclopropenone sensitization with weekly scalp DPC. Here the sequenced sample was whole blood, taken in connection with sensitization to the hapten diphenylcyclopropenone (DPC). The source is a woman aged 18-29 years with alopecia areata. Some clones in this sample may be carry-over from other donors' samples.

By sample share, this clonotype is medium-sized. The genes are TRBV6-2 or TRBV6-3 and TRBJ2-2; D gene uncertain. Trimming removed 1 base at V and 3 bases at J, with 6 bases between. Per the germline V gene, CDR1 is MNHEY and CDR2 is SVGEGT. The CDR3 runs 14 residues. The CDR3 reads CASSYFRHTGELFF. The DNA for the CDR3 is TGTGCCAGCAGTTACTTCCGACACACCGGGGAGCTGTTTTTT.

The chain joins TRBV18 to TRBJ2-5; 9 nucleotides match TRBD1. The CDR3 spans 20 residues. J was trimmed by 3 bases and V by 3 bases; bases with no gene match: 20. Germline V gene sequence: CDR1 KGHSH, CDR2 LQKENI. Here the CDR3 reads CASSPKVWDRVFPPEETQYF. The CDR3 DNA follows: TGTGCCAGCTCACCCAAAGTCTGGGACAGGGTCTTTCCGCCTGAAGAGACCCAGTACTTC.

This clonotype occurred a few times. The CDR3 nucleotides are TGTGCCAGCAGTCGGGACCCGGGACAGGTCGAAGATACGCAGTATTTT. Amino acid sequence: CASSRDPGQVEDTQYF. The chain couples TRBV7-6 to TRBJ2-3; 8 nucleotides line up with TRBD1. Germline trimming cut 6 bases from V and 5 bases from J; bases unmatched to any gene: 13. Germline V gene lookup returns CDR1 SGHVS and CDR2 FNYEAQ. CDR3 length: 16 residues.

This rearrangement joins TRBV2 to TRBJ1-5; D remains ambiguous. The CDR3 totals 13 residues. Germline V gene sequence: CDR1 SNHLY, CDR2 FYNNEI. Trimming cost V 7 bases and J 7 bases, with 14 bases left between them. The CDR3 is CASNGVFGQPQHF. For the CDR3, the DNA is TGTGCCAGCAATGGGGTCTTTGGGCAGCCCCAGCATTTT.

This clonotype was recorded many times. The CDR3 protein is CASSLSREAFF. In DNA form, the CDR3 reads TGTGCCAGCAGCTTATCCAGGGAGGCTTTCTTT. The J gene is TRBJ1-1, the V gene TRBV7-9, with TRBD1 as a possible D gene (5 bases). CDR3 size: 11 residues. V was cut by 2 bases and J by 11 bases, with 9 bases left in between. Germline V CDR1 and CDR2: SEHNR, FQNEAQ (reference sequence).

J is TRBJ2-3 and V is TRBV11-3; unclear D gene. The CDR3 has 13 residues. Trimming removed 0 bases from V and 2 bases from J, with 3 bases in between. Looked up from germline, CDR1 is SGHNT and CDR2 is YENEEA. CDR3 protein: CASSLESTDTQYF. The CDR3 region has the DNA TGTGCCAGCAGCTTAGAGTCCACAGATACGCAGTATTTT.

The chain carries TRBV12-3 or TRBV12-4 and TRBJ2-3; 8 nucleotides match TRBD1. The CDR3 has 16 residues. The V and J ends lost 4 bases and 5 bases, in that order; junction bases with no gene match: 11. The CDR3 DNA sequence: TGTGCCAGCAGTTCATGGACCCAGGGGGCGAAAGATACGCAGTATTTT. Translating gives CASSSWTQGAKDTQYF.

This clonotype was seen only a few times. This chain uses TRBV6-5 with TRBJ2-7; D may match TRBD1 or TRBD2 (5 bases each). Trimming pared 4 bases from V and 4 bases from J, leaving 14 bases between. Germline V lookup: CDR1 MNHEY, CDR2 SVGAGI. The CDR3 extends over 14 amino acids. The DNA for the CDR3 is TGTGCCAGCAGTTCGGGACCGAACGGGTACGAGCAGTACTTC. Its translation is CASSSGPNGYEQYF.